This is a list of T cell receptor beta chains from one sample in a study of regulatory T cells in long-lasting Graves disease. MiXCR, applied by TCRdb to the multiplex PCR reads, yields one record per CDR3 protein. The sample records about 220,000 distinct CDR3 sequences, around 17% being singletons. Specimen: peripheral blood mononuclear cells (PBMCs), collected at new diagnosis, from a patient treated with antithyroid drugs. These TCRs come from a female donor with Graves disease. CDR3s include the opening cysteine and the closing phenylalanine or tryptophan.

v_call	j_call	cdr3_aa
TRBV28	TRBJ1-4	CASSRGLLDEKLFF
TRBV20-1	TRBJ2-5	CSARDPTSGNEETQYF
TRBV5-4	TRBJ2-7	CASSLATSSGILYEQYF
TRBV9	TRBJ1-2	CASSFRTGGLGYTF
TRBV10-2	TRBJ1-2	CASSQRGMNYGYTF
TRBV28	TRBJ2-1	CASSLQGYNEQFF
TRBV5-1	TRBJ2-5	CASNSGERSETQYF
TRBV19	TRBJ2-3	CASSEPGQGADTQYF
TRBV7-2	TRBJ2-1	CASSLVMTSGGEQFF
TRBV20-1	TRBJ2-1	CSAIDFSYNEQFF
TRBV28	TRBJ1-2	CASREDAGGLYGYTF
TRBV19	TRBJ1-2	CASSIDSNNHGYTF
TRBV20-1	TRBJ2-3	CSASGQLTDTQYF
TRBV20-1	TRBJ2-3	CSARDPPERLTDTQYF
TRBV7-9	TRBJ1-1	CASSRPRKEPMNTEAFF
TRBV29-1	TRBJ2-1	CSASGLAGGKSYNEQFF
TRBV19	TRBJ1-1	CASITATEAFF
TRBV12-3/TRBV12-4	TRBJ2-1	CASSLTGGEQFF
TRBV3-1	TRBJ2-1	CASSQVAGGPRGEQFF
TRBV27	TRBJ1-1	CASSFSPGQGLMQAFF
TRBV5-1	TRBJ2-3	CASAGGRADTQYF
TRBV30	TRBJ1-5	CAWRTGGTGNQPQHF
TRBV29-1	TRBJ2-7	CSVSSGLTNEQYF
TRBV9	TRBJ2-1	CASSRSGNLYNEQFF